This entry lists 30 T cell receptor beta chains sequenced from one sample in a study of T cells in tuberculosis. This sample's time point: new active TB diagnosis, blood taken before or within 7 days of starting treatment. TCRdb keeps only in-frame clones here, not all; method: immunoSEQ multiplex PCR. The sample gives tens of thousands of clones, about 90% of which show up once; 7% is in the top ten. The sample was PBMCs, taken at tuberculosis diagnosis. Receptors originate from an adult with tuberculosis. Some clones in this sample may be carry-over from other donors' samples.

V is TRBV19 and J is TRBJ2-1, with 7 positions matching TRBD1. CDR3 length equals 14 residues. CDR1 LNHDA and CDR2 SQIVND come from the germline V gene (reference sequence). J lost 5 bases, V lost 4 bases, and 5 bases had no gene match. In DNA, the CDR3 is TGTGCCAGTAGTAGGCGACAGGGAAACAATGAGCAGTTCTTC. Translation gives CASSRRQGNNEQFF. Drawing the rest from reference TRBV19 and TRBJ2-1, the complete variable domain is DGGITQSPKYLFRKEGQNVTLSCEQNLNHDAMYWYRQDPGQGLRLIYYSQIVNDFQKGDIAEGYSVSREKKESFPLTVTSAQKNPTAFYLCASSRRQGNNEQFFGPGTRLTVL.

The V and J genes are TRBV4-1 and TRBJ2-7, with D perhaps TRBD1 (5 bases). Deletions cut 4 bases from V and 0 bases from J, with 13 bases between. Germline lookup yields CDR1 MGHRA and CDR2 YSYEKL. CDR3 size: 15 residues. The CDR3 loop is CASSLDSHFSYEQYF. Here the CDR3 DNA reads TGCGCCAGCAGCCTTGACAGCCACTTCTCCTACGAGCAGTACTTC.

The CDR3 is CASSLRAGQETQYF. The CDR3 nucleotides are TGTGCCAGCAGCTTGCGGGCGGGACAAGAGACCCAGTACTTC. The rearrangement links TRBV7-2 to TRBJ2-5; weak D call: TRBD2 (6 bases). There are 14 residues in the CDR3. Germline-derived CDR1 and CDR2 are SGHTA and FQGNSA. Trimming cost V 3 bases and J 2 bases, with 10 bases left between them.

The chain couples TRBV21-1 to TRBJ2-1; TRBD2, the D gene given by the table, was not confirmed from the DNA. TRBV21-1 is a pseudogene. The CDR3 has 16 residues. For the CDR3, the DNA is TGTGCCGCTGCACGACGAGGCACTCCCTCCTACAATGAGCAGTTCTTC. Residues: CAAARRGTPSYNEQFF.

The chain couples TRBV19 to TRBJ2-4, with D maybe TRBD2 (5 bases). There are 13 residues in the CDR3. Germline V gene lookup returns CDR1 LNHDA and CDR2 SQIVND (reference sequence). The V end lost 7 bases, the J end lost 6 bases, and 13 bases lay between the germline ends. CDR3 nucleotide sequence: TGTGCCAGTATGACGAGGGCTGGAAACATTCAGTACTTC. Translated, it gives CASMTRAGNIQYF.

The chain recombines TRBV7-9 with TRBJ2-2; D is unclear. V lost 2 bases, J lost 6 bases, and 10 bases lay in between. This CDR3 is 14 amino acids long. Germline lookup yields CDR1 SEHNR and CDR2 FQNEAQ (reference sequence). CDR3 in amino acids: CASSLLVTPGELFF. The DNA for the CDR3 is TGTGCCAGCAGCTTATTGGTAACACCCGGGGAGCTGTTTTTT.

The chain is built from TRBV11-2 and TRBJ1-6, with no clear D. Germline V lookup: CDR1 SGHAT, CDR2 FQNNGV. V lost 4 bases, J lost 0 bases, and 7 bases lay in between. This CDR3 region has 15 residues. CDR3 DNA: TGTGCCAGCAGCTCTTTCAGCTCCTATAATTCACCCCTCCACTTT. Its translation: CASSSFSSYNSPLHF.

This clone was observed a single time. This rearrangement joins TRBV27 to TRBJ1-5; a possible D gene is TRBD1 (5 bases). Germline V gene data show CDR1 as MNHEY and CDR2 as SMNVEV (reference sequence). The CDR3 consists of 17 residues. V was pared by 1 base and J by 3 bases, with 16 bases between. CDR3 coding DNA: TGTGCCAGCAGTTTATTGGGGGGAGGGAAAAACAATCAGCCCCAGCATTTT. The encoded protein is CASSLLGGGKNNQPQHF.

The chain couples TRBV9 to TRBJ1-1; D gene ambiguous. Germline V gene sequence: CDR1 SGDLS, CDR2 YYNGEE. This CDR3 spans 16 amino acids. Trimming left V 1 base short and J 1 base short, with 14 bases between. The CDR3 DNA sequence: TGTGCCAGCAGCGTATCAGGTACACCACAGAACACTGAAGCTTTCTTT. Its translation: CASSVSGTPQNTEAFF. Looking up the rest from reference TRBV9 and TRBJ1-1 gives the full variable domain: DSGVTQTPKHLITATGQRVTLRCSPRSGDLSVYWYQQSLDQGLQFLIQYYNGEERAKGNILERFSAQQFPDLHSELNLSSLELGDSALYFCASSVSGTPQNTEAFFGQGTRLTVV.

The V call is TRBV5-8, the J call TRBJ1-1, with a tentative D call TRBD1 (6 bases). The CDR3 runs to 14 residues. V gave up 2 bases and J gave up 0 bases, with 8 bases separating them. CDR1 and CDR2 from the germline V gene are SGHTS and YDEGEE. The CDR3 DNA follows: TGTGCCAGCAGCTTTAGGGGGATGAACACTGAAGCTTTCTTT. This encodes CASSFRGMNTEAFF. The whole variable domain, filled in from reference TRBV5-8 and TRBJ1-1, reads EAGVTQSPTHLIKTRGQQATLRCSPISGHTSVYWYQQALGLGLQFLLWYDEGEERNRGNFPPRFSGRQFPNYSSELNVNALELEDSALYLCASSFRGMNTEAFFGQGTRLTVV.

The CDR3 spells CATRVRGRETQYF. Here the CDR3 DNA reads TGTGCCACCAGGGTCAGGGGTAGGGAGACCCAGTACTTC. The chain links TRBV25-1 to TRBJ2-5; D perhaps matches TRBD1 (6 bases). The length of the CDR3 is 13 residues. The ends were cut back, 10 bases at V and 5 bases at J, with 17 bases in the middle. CDR1 and CDR2 (germline): MGHDK, SYGVNS. The full variable domain, with the rest looked up from reference TRBV25-1 and TRBJ2-5, is EADIYQTPRYLVIGTGKKITLECSQTMGHDKMYWYQQDPGMELHLIHYSYGVNSTEKGDLSSESTVSRIRTEHFPLTLESARPSHTSQYLCATRVRGRETQYFGPGTRLLVL.

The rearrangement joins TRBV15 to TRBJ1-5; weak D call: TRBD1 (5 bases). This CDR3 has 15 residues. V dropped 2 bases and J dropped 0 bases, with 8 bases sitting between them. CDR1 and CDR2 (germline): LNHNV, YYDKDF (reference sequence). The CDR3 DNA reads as TGTGCCACCAGCAGATTCAGGGATAGCAATCAGCCCCAGCATTTT. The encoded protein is CATSRFRDSNQPQHF.

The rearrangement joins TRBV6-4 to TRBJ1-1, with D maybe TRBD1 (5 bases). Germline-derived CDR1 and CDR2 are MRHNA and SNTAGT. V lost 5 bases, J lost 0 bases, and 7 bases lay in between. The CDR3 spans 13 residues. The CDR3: CASSRDLNTEAFF. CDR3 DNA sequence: TGTGCCAGCAGTCGGGACTTGAACACTGAAGCTTTCTTT.

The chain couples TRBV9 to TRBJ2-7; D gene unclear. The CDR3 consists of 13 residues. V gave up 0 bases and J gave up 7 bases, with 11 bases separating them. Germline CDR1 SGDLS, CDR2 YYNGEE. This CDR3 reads CASSVVPGGEQYF. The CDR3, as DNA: TGTGCCAGCAGCGTAGTCCCGGGTGGAGAGCAGTACTTC. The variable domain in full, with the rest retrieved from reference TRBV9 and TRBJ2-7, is DSGVTQTPKHLITATGQRVTLRCSPRSGDLSVYWYQQSLDQGLQFLIQYYNGEERAKGNILERFSAQQFPDLHSELNLSSLELGDSALYFCASSVVPGGEQYFGPGTRLTVT.

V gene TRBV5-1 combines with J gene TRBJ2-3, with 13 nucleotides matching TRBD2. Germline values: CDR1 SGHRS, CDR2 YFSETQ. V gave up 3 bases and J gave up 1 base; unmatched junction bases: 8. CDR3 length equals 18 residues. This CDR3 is CASSWGLAGTSGTDTQYF. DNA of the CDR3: TGCGCCAGCAGCTGGGGACTAGCGGGGACCTCCGGCACAGATACGCAGTATTTT.

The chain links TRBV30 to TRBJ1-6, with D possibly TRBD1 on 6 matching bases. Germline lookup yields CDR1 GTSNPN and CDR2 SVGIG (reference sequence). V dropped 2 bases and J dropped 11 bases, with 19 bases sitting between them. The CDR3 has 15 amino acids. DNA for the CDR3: TGTGCCTGGAGTTATGGACAGTATAGTCAAACACCCCTCCACTTT. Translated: CAWSYGQYSQTPLHF.

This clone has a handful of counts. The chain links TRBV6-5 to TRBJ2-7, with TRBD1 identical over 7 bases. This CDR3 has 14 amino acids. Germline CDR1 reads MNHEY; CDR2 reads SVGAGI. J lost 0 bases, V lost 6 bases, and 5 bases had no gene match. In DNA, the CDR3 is TGTGCCAGCAGGGTAGACAGGGTCTCCTACGAGCAGTACTTC. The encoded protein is CASRVDRVSYEQYF.

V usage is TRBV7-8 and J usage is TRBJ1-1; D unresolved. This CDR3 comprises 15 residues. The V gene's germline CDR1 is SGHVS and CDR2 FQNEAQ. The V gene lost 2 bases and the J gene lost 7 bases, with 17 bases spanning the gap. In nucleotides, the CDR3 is TGTGCCAGCAGCTTACGATCCGGCCGGGAAAGTGAAGCTTTCTTT. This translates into CASSLRSGRESEAFF.

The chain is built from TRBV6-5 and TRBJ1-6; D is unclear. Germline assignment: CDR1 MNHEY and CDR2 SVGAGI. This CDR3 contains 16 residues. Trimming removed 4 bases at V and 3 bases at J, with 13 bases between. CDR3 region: CASSSLPDIYNSPLHF. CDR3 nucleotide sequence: TGTGCCAGCAGTTCCCTGCCAGACATCTATAATTCACCCCTCCACTTT.

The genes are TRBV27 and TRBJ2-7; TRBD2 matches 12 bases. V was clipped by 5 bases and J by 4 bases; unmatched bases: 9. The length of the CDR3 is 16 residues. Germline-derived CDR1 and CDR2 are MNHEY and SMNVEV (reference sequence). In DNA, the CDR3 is TGTGCCAGCAGTCCTGCTAGCGGGGGGGCCTCTTACGAGCAGTACTTC. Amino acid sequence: CASSPASGGASYEQYF.

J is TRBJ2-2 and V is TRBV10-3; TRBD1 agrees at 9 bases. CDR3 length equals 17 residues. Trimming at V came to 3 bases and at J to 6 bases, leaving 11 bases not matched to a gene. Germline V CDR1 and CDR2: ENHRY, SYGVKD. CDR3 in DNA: TGTGCCATCAGTGAAGTTATCCGGACAGGGGTCCCCGGGGAGCTGTTTTTT. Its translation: CAISEVIRTGVPGELFF.

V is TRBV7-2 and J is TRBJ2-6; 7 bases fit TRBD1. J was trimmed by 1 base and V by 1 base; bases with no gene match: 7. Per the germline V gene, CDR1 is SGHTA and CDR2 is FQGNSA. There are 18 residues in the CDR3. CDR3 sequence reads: CASSLVTGRVSGANVLTF. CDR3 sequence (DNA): TGTGCCAGCAGCTTAGTGACAGGGCGGGTTTCTGGGGCCAACGTCCTGACTTTC.

The CDR3 loop reads CASSPRNLYGYTF. In DNA form, the CDR3 reads TGTGCCAGCAGCCCGCGCAATCTCTATGGCTACACCTTC. This rearrangement joins TRBV4-2 to TRBJ1-2; D gene ambiguous. This CDR3 is built from 13 residues. Germline V lookup: CDR1 LGHNA, CDR2 YNFKEQ. V dropped 4 bases and J dropped 4 bases, with 10 bases sitting between them.

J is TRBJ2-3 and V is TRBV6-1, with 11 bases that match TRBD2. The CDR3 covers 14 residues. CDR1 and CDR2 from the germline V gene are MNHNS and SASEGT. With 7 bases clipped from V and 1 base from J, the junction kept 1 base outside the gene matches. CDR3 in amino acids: CASMGLAGTDTQYF. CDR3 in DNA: TGTGCCAGCATGGGACTAGCGGGCACAGATACGCAGTATTTT.

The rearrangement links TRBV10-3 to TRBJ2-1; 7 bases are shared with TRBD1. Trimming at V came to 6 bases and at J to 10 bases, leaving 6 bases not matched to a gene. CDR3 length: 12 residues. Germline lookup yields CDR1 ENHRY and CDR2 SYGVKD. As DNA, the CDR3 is TGTGCCATCAGGGGGACAGCGCCGGAGCAGTTCTTC. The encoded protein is CAIRGTAPEQFF.

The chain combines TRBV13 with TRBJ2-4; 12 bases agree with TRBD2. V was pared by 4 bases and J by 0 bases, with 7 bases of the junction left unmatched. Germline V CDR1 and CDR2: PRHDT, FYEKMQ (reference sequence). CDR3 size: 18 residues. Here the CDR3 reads CASSSWTSGDLAKNIQYF. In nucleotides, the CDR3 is TGTGCCAGCAGCTCATGGACTAGCGGGGACCTAGCCAAAAACATTCAGTACTTC.

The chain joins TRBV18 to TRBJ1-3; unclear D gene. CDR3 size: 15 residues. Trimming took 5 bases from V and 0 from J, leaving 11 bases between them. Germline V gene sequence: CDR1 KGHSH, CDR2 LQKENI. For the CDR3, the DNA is TGTGCCAGCTCAGTGACACCGGACTCTGGAAACACCATATATTTT. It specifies CASSVTPDSGNTIYF. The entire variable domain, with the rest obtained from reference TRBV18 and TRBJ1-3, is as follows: NAGVMQNPRHLVRRRGQEARLRCSPMKGHSHVYWYRQLPEEGLKFMVYLQKENIIDESGMPKERFSAEFPKEGPSILRIQQVVRGDSAAYFCASSVTPDSGNTIYFGEGSWLTVV.

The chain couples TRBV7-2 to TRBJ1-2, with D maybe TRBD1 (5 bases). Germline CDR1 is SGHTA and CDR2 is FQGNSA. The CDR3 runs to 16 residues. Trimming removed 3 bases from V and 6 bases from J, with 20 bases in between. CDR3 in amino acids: CASSFGQGSPGHGYTF. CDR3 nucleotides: TGTGCCAGCAGCTTTGGGCAGGGAAGCCCCGGGCATGGCTACACCTTC.

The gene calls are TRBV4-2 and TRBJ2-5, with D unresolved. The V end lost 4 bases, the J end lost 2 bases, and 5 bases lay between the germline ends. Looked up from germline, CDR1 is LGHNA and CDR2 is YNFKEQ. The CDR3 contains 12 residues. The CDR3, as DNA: TGTGCCAGCAGCCTCCAGCAAGAGACCCAGTACTTC. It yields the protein CASSLQQETQYF.

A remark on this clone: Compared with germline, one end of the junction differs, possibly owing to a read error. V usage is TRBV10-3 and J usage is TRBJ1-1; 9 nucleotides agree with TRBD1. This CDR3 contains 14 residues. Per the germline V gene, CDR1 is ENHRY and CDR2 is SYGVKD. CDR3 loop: CAISPGTGNNEAFF. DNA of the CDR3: TGTGCCATCAGCCCCGGGACAGGGAACAATGAAGCTTTCTTT.